The entry below gives a single TCR beta chain sequence along with its context. The antigen remains undetermined. At one of its ends the junction is not consistent with the germline gene, which may arise from a read error. This sample stems from a study of cytomegalovirus exposure and HLA in healthy donors. The PCR had 60 Vbeta and 13 Jbeta primers. The authors' processing: Among the unique TCR beta chains that a later analysis counted, 80 million to 100 million in all, some 10 million were shared. The method was immunoSEQ multiplex PCR; TCRdb's version includes in-frame clones alone and lacks a portion of them. V, J and clone size are those of that table, while D and trimming were read from the DNA. The repertoire consists of approximately 100,000 clones, with around 80% occurring once and the leading ten covering 2% to 2.5%. General observations from the study: TCR beta chains numbering more than 150 were designated cytomegalovirus-associated. Near-uniform donor sequencing depth was presumed by presence/absence analyses. Follow-up analysis later connected one missense variant in DCLRE1C with trimming of TCR beta V- and J-genes.

The TCR was taken from a man younger than 35 in good health and CMV-seronegative. Sequenced input: PBMCs.

In nucleotides, the CDR3 is TGTGCTAGCAGCTTAAGGAGGGCCGGGGAGCTGTTTTTT. It translates to CASSLRRAGELFF. This chain links TRBV7-7 with TRBJ2-2, with a possible D match to TRBD2 (6 bases). The germline V gene encodes CDR1 SSHAT and CDR2 FNYEAQ (reference sequence). The CDR3 consists of 13 residues.